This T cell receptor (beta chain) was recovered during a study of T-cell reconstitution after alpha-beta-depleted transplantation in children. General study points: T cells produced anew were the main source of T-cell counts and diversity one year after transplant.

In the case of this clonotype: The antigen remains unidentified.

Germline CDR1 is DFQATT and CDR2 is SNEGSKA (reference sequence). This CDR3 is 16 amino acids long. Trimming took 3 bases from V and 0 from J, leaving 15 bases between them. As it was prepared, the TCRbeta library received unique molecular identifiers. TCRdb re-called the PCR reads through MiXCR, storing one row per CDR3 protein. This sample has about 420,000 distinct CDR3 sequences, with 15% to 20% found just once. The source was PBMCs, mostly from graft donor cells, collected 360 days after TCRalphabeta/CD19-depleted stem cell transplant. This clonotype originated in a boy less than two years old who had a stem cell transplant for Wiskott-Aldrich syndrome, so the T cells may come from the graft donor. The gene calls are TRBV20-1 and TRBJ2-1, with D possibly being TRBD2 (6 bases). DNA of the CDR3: TGCAGTGCTAGTCCACTTCTAGCGAGCTCCTACAATGAGCAGTTCTTC. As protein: CSASPLLASSYNEQFF.